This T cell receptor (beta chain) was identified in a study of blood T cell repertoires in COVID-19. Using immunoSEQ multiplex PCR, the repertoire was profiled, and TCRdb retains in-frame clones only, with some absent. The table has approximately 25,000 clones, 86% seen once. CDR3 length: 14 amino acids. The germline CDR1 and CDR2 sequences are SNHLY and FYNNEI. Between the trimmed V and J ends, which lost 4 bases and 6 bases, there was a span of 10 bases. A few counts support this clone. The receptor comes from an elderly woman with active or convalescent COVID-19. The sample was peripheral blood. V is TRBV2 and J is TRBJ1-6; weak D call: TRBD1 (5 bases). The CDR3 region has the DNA TGTGCCAGCAGTGTGGCAGGGCGTAATTCACCCCTCCACTTT. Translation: CASSVAGRNSPLHF.